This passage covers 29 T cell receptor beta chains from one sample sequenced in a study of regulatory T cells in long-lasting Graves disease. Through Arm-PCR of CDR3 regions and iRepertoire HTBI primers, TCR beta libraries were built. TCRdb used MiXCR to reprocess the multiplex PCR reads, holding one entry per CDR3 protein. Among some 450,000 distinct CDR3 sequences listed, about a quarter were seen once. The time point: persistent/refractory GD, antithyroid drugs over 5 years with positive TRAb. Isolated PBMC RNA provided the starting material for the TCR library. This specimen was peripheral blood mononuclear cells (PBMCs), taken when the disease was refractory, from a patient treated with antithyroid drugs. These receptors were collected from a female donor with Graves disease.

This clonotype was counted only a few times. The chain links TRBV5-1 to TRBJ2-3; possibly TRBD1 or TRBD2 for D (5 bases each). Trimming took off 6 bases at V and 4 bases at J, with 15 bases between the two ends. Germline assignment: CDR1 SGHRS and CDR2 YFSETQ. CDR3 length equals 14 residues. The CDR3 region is CASTIGGVADTQYF. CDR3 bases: TGCGCCAGCACCATTGGGGGAGTTGCAGATACGCAGTATTTT.

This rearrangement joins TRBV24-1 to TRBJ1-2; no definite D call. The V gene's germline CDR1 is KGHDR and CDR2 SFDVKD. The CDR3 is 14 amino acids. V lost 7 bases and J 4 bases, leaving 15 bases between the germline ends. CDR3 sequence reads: CATRSLESPYGYTF. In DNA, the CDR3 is TGTGCCACCAGATCACTAGAGTCTCCCTATGGCTACACCTTC.

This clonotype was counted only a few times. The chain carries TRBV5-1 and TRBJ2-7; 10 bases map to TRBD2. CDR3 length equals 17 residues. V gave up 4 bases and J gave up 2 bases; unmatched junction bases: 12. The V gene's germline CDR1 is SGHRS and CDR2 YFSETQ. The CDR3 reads CASSGPTSGILTYEQYF. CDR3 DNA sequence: TGCGCCAGCAGCGGCCCCACTAGCGGGATACTTACCTACGAGCAGTACTTC.

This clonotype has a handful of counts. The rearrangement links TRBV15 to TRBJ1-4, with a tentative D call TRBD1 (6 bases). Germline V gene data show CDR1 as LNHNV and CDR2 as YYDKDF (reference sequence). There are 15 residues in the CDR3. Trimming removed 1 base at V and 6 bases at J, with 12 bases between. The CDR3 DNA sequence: TGTGCCACCAGCAGAGCCGTGGCAGGGGATGAAAAACTGTTTTTT. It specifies CATSRAVAGDEKLFF. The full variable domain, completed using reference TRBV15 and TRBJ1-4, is DAMVIQNPRYQVTQFGKPVTLSCSQTLNHNVMYWYQQKSSQAPKLLFHYYDKDFNNEADTPDNFQSRRPNTSFCFLDIRSPGLGDTAMYLCATSRAVAGDEKLFFGSGTQLSVL.

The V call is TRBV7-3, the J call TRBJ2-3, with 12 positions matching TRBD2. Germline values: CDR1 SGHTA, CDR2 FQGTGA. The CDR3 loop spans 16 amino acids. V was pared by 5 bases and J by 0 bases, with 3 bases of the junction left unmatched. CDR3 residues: CASSVGTSGSTDTQYF. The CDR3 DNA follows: TGTGCCAGCAGCGTAGGGACTAGCGGGAGCACAGATACGCAGTATTTT. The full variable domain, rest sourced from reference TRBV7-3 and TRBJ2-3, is GAGVSQTPSNKVTEKGKYVELRCDPISGHTALYWYRQSLGQGPEFLIYFQGTGAADDSGLPNDRFFAVRPEGSVSTLKIQRTERGDSAVYLCASSVGTSGSTDTQYFGPGTRLTVL.

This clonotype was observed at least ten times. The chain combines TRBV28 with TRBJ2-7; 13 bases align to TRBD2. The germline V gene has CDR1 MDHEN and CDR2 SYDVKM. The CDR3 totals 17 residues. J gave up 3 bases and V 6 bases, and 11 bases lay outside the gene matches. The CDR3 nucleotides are TGTGCCAGCAGAACTGGACTAGCGGGAGTATTCCACTACGAGCAGTACTTC. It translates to CASRTGLAGVFHYEQYF.

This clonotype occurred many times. The CDR3 bases are TGTGCCAGCAGTCTTAGCGGGAAATCCCACGAGCAGTACTTC. Protein sequence: CASSLSGKSHEQYF. The rearrangement links TRBV7-6 to TRBJ2-7; 8 bases match TRBD2. The CDR3 is 14 amino acids. From germline, CDR1 is SGHVS and CDR2 FNYEAQ. The ends lost 6 bases at V and 5 bases at J; junction bases unmatched: 9.

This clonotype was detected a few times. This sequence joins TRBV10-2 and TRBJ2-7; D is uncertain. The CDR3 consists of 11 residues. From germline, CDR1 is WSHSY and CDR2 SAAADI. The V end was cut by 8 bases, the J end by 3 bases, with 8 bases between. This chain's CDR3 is CASGLDYEQYF. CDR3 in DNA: TGCGCCAGCGGGTTGGACTACGAGCAGTACTTC.

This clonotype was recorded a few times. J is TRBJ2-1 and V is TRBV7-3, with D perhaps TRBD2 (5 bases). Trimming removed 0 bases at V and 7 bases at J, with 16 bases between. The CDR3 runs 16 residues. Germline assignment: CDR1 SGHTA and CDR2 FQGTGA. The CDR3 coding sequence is TGTGCCAGCAGCTTAACGCTAGAGGGAGTTGATAATGAGCAGTTCTTC. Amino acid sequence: CASSLTLEGVDNEQFF.

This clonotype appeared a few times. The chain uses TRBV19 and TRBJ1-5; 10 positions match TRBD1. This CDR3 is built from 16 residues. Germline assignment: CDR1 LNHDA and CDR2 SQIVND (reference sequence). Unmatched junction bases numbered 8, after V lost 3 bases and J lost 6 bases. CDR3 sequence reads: CASSITGQGFGQPQHF. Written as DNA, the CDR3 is TGTGCCAGTAGTATTACGGGACAGGGGTTTGGTCAGCCCCAGCATTTT.

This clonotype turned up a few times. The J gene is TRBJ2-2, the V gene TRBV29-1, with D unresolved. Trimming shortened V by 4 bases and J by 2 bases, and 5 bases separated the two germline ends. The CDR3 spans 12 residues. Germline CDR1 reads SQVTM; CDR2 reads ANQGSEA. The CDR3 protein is CSVGGNTGELFF. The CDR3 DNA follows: TGCAGCGTTGGTGGAAACACCGGGGAGCTGTTTTTT.

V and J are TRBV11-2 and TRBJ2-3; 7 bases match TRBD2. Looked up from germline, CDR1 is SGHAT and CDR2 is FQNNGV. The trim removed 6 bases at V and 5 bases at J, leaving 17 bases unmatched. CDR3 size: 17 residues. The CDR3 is CASRTNKGGRAGDTQYF. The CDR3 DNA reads TGTGCCAGCAGAACTAATAAGGGAGGGAGGGCAGGAGATACGCAGTATTTT.

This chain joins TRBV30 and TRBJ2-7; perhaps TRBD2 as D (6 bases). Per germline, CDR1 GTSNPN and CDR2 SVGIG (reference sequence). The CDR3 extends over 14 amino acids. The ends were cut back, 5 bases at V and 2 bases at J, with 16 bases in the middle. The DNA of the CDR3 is TGTGCCTGGGATGGGGGGAACAGCGCCTACGAGCAGTACTTC. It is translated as CAWDGGNSAYEQYF.

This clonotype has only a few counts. The CDR3 DNA is TGTGCCAGCAGCCAAGACGGCAATGAGCAGTTCTTC. This codes for CASSQDGNEQFF. J is TRBJ2-1 and V is TRBV4-2; D is undetermined. The CDR3 contains 12 residues. Germline V lookup: CDR1 LGHNA, CDR2 YNFKEQ. The germline V and J ends were trimmed by 0 bases and 6 bases, with 3 bases remaining between them.

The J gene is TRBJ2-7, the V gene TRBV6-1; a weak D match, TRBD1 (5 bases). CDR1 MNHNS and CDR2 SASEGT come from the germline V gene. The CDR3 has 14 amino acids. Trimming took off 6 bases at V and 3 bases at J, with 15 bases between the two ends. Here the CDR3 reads CASRSRDSGYEQYF. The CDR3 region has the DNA TGTGCCAGCAGGAGCCGCGACAGTGGCTACGAGCAGTACTTC.

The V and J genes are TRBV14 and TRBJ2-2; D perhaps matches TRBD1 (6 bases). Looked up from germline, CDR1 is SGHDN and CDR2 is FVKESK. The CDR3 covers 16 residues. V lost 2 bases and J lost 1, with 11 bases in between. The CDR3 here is CASSQIQGMNTGELFF. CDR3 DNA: TGTGCCAGCAGCCAAATCCAGGGGATGAACACCGGGGAGCTGTTTTTT.

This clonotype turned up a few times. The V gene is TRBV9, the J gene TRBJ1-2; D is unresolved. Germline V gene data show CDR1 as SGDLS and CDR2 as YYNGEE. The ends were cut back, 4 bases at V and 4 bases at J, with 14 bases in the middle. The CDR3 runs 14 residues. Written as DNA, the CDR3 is TGTGCCAGCAGCCGACGAGAGGGTGGCTATGGCTACACCTTC. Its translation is CASSRREGGYGYTF.

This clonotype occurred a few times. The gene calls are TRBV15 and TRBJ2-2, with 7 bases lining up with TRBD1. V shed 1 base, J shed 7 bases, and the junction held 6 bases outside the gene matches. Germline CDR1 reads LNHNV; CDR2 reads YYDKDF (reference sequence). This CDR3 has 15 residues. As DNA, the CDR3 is TGTGCCACCAGCAGAGTGAGGGGGCACGGCGGGGAGCTGTTTTTT. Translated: CATSRVRGHGGELFF. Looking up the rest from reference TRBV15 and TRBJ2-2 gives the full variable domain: DAMVIQNPRYQVTQFGKPVTLSCSQTLNHNVMYWYQQKSSQAPKLLFHYYDKDFNNEADTPDNFQSRRPNTSFCFLDIRSPGLGDTAMYLCATSRVRGHGGELFFGEGSRLTVL.

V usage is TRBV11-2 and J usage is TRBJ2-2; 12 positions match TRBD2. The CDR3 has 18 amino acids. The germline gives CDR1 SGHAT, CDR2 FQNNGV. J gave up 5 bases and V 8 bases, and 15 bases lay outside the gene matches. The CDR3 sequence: CASSRFLAGGPETGELFF. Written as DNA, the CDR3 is TGTGCCAGCTCGAGGTTCCTAGCGGGAGGGCCGGAAACCGGGGAGCTGTTTTTT.

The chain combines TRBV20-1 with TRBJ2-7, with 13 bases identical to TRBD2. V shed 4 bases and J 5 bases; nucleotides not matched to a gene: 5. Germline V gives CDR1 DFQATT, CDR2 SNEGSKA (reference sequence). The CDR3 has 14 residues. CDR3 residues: CSATRTSGSNEQYF. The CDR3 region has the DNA TGCAGTGCTACTAGGACTAGCGGGAGCAACGAGCAGTACTTC.

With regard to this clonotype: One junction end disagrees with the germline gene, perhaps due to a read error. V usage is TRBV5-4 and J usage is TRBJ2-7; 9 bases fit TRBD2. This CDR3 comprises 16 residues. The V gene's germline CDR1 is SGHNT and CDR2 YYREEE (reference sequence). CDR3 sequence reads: CASSLFQREEPYGQYF. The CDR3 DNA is TGTGCCAGCAGCTTGTTCCAGCGGGAGGAGCCCTACGGGCAGTACTTC.

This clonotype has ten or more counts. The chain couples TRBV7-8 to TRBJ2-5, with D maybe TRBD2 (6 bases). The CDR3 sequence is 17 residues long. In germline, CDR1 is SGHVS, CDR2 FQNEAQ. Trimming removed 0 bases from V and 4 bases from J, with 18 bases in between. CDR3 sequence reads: CASSLAQVRRLGETQYF. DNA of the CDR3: TGTGCCAGCAGCTTAGCGCAGGTCCGGCGACTAGGAGAGACCCAGTACTTC.

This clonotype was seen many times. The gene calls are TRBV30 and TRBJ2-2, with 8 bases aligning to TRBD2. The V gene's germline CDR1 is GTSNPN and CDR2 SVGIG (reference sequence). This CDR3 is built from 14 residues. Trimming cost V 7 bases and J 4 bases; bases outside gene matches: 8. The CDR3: CASQREIITGELFF. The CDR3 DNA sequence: TGTGCCTCACAGCGGGAGATTATCACCGGGGAGCTGTTTTTT.

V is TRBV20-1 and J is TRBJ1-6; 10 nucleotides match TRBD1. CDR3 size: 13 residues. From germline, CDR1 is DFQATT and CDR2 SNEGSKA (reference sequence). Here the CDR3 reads CSGRDRGNSPLHF. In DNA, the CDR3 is TGCAGCGGGAGGGACAGGGGTAATTCACCCCTCCACTTT.

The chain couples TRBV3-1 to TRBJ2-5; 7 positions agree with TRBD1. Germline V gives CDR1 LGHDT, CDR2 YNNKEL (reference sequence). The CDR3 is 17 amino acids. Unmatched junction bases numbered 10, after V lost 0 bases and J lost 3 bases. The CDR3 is CASSQDVGTGEKETQYF. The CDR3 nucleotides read TGTGCCAGCAGCCAAGACGTAGGCACAGGGGAGAAAGAGACCCAGTACTTC.

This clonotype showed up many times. The DNA of the CDR3 is TGTGCCAGCAGCGTAACCGGACAGCACTACGAGCAGTACTTC. Translating it yields CASSVTGQHYEQYF. The V and J genes are TRBV9 and TRBJ2-7; maybe TRBD1 (6 bases). V lost 1 base to trimming and J lost 3 bases, with 11 bases between them. Germline loops: CDR1 SGDLS, CDR2 YYNGEE. The CDR3 runs to 14 residues. Based on the CDR3 plus reference TRBV9 and TRBJ2-7, the full variable domain is DSGVTQTPKHLITATGQRVTLRCSPRSGDLSVYWYQQSLDQGLQFLIQYYNGEERAKGNILERFSAQQFPDLHSELNLSSLELGDSALYFCASSVTGQHYEQYFGPGTRLTVT.

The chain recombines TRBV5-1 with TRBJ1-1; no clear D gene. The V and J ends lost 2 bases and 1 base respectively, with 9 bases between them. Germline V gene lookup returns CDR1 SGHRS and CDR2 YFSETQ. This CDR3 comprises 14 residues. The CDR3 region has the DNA TGCGCCAGCAGCTTCTCCCCCTGGAACACTGAAGCTTTCTTT. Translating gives CASSFSPWNTEAFF.

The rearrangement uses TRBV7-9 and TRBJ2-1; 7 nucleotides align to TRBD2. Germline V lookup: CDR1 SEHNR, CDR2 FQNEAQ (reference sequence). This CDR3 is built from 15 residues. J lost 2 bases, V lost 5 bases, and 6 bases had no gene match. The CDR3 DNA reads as TGTGCCAGCAGCCGAGCGGGGATAACCTACAATGAGCAGTTCTTC. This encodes CASSRAGITYNEQFF. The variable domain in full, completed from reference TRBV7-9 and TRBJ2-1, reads DTGVSQNPRHKITKRGQNVTFRCDPISEHNRLYWYRQTLGQGPEFLTYFQNEAQLEKSRLLSDRFSAERPKGSFSTLEIQRTEQGDSAMYLCASSRAGITYNEQFFGPGTRLTVL.

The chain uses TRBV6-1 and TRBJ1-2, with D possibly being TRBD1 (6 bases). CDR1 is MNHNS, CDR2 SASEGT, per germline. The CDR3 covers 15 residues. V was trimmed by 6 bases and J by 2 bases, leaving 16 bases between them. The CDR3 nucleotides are TGTGCCAGCAGACTACCTGGGCAGGGGAACTATGGCTACACCTTC. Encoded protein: CASRLPGQGNYGYTF.